The 14 T cell receptor beta chains given below trace back to one sample, sequenced in a study of blood T cell repertoires in COVID-19. Clones were read by immunoSEQ multiplex PCR, and TCRdb kept only the in-frame ones, dropping some. The data show approximately 280,000 clones, with 70% to 90% seen just once and approximately 10% held by the top ten. Source material: peripheral blood. All receptors come from a woman aged 65 to 85 with acute or convalescent COVID-19.

The V and J genes are TRBV7-2 and TRBJ2-5; 8 bases line up with TRBD1. J gave up 5 bases and V 5 bases, and 4 bases lay outside the gene matches. The CDR3 spans 13 residues. Per germline, CDR1 SGHTA and CDR2 FQGNSA. CDR3 bases: TGTGCCAGCAGCCCCAGGGGGCGGGAGACCCAGTACTTC. Its translation is CASSPRGRETQYF.

The chain employs TRBV10-1 and TRBJ2-1; maybe TRBD1 (5 bases). The germline gives CDR1 WNHNN, CDR2 SYGVQD (reference sequence). Deletions cut 4 bases from V and 10 bases from J, with 14 bases between. The CDR3 loop spans 13 amino acids. CDR3: CASSAGFSWEQFF. In DNA, the CDR3 is TGCGCCAGCAGTGCAGGGTTTTCCTGGGAGCAGTTCTTC.

The CDR3 protein is CSAPGGNTIYF. The CDR3 DNA follows: TGCAGTGCCCCAGGGGGAAACACCATATATTTT. The chain links TRBV20-1 to TRBJ1-3; D might be TRBD1 (5 bases). The CDR3 is 11 amino acids. Trimming removed 6 bases at V and 4 bases at J, with 7 bases between. CDR1 and CDR2 (germline): DFQATT, SNEGSKA (reference sequence).

V usage is TRBV27 and J usage is TRBJ2-1; TRBD2 matches at 13 bases. The length of the CDR3 is 16 residues. Trimming took 5 bases from V and 8 from J; bases not matched to a gene: 9. Germline loops: CDR1 MNHEY, CDR2 SMNVEV (reference sequence). The CDR3 nucleotides read TGTGCCAGCAGTCCCGGACTAGCGGGGGCCCCCCATGAGCAGTTCTTC. Protein product: CASSPGLAGAPHEQFF.

This clone was seen a single time. The chain is built from TRBV20-1 and TRBJ2-5; 12 nucleotides line up with TRBD2. CDR3 length: 15 amino acids. Germline V gene sequence: CDR1 DFQATT, CDR2 SNEGSKA (reference sequence). The ends lost 3 bases at V and 5 bases at J; junction bases unmatched: 7. CDR3 protein: CSASRLAGGPETQYF. Here the CDR3 DNA reads TGCAGTGCTAGTCGCCTAGCGGGGGGGCCTGAGACCCAGTACTTC.

The chain employs TRBV2 and TRBJ1-2; 9 positions agree with TRBD1. This CDR3 has 13 amino acids. J was trimmed by 6 bases and V by 7 bases; bases with no gene match: 6. Germline-derived CDR1 and CDR2 are SNHLY and FYNNEI. The CDR3 DNA follows: TGTGCCAGCACCGGGACAGGGCTGGATGGCTACACCTTC. As protein: CASTGTGLDGYTF. The complete variable domain, with remaining parts taken from reference TRBV2 and TRBJ1-2, reads EPEVTQTPSHQVTQMGQEVILRCVPISNHLYFYWYRQILGQKVEFLVSFYNNEISEKSEIFDDQFSVERPDGSNFTLKIRSTKLEDSAMYFCASTGTGLDGYTFGSGTRLTVV.

This rearrangement joins TRBV7-2 to TRBJ2-3; 11 positions agree with TRBD2. Germline V lookup: CDR1 SGHTA, CDR2 FQGNSA. The CDR3 loop spans 14 amino acids. J lost 11 bases, V lost 1 base, and 5 bases had no gene match. The CDR3 loop reads CASSLGLAGGEQYF. As DNA, the CDR3 is TGTGCCAGCAGCTTAGGCCTAGCGGGGGGAGAGCAGTATTTT.

The V and J genes are TRBV19 and TRBJ2-4; perhaps TRBD1 as D (6 bases). The CDR3 has 15 amino acids. Trimming left V 6 bases short and J 8 bases short, with 20 bases between. The germline V gene encodes CDR1 LNHDA and CDR2 SQIVND (reference sequence). The CDR3 loop reads CASSSPIDRLDIQYF. Here the CDR3 DNA reads TGTGCCAGTAGCTCTCCGATCGACAGGTTGGACATTCAGTACTTC.

This clone was observed once. This chain connects TRBV7-3 to TRBJ1-1; tentatively, D is TRBD1 (6 bases). Germline V gives CDR1 SGHTA, CDR2 FQGTGA. Trimming removed 2 bases at V and 5 bases at J, with 9 bases between. This CDR3 has 13 residues. The CDR3 DNA reads TGTGCCAGCAGCTTACAGGGGATAACTGAAGCTTTCTTT. This encodes CASSLQGITEAFF.

The chain recombines TRBV30 with TRBJ1-2; 8 bases map to TRBD1. CDR3 length equals 14 residues. CDR1 and CDR2 (germline): GTSNPN, SVGIG (reference sequence). J lost 6 bases, V lost 8 bases, and 14 bases had no gene match. The CDR3: CAGTGLLSIDGYTF. In DNA form, the CDR3 reads TGTGCCGGGACAGGCCTCCTTAGTATCGATGGCTACACCTTC. The entire variable domain, with the rest obtained from reference TRBV30 and TRBJ1-2, is as follows: SQTIHQWPATLVQPVGSPLSLECTVEGTSNPNLYWYRQAAGRGLQLLFYSVGIGQISSEVPQNLSASRPQDRQFILSSKKLLLSDSGFYLCAGTGLLSIDGYTFGSGTRLTVV.

The rearrangement links TRBV5-1 to TRBJ1-4; a weak D match, TRBD1 (6 bases). The germline V and J ends were trimmed by 1 base and 8 bases, with 12 bases remaining between them. This CDR3 is 14 amino acids long. Germline V gene data show CDR1 as SGHRS and CDR2 as YFSETQ. The CDR3 sequence is CASSLRGTGEKLFF. The CDR3 nucleotides read TGCGCCAGCAGCTTGAGGGGGACGGGGGAAAAACTGTTTTTT.

The CDR3 DNA reads as TGTGCCAGTAGTATAGAGGGCAGAACTTATCAGCCCCAGCATTTT. Its protein product is CASSIEGRTYQPQHF. J is TRBJ1-5 and V is TRBV19; D uncertain. The V gene's germline CDR1 is LNHDA and CDR2 SQIVND (reference sequence). This CDR3 is 15 amino acids long. The V gene lost 0 bases and the J gene lost 5 bases, with 11 bases spanning the gap.

The chain couples TRBV5-4 to TRBJ2-2; 11 nucleotides align to TRBD1. Germline-derived CDR1 and CDR2 are SGHNT and YYREEE (reference sequence). This CDR3 contains 16 residues. The ends lost 0 bases at V and 5 bases at J; junction bases unmatched: 3. The CDR3 region has the DNA TGTGCCAGCAGCTTGGTTGGACAGGGGGCGACCGGGGAGCTGTTTTTT. It encodes CASSLVGQGATGELFF. Complete variable domain (other parts from reference TRBV5-4 and TRBJ2-2): ETGVTQSPTHLIKTRGQQVTLRCSSQSGHNTVSWYQQALGQGPQFIFQYYREEENGRGNFPPRFSGLQFPNYSSELNVNALELDDSALYLCASSLVGQGATGELFFGEGSRLTVL.

The rearrangement uses TRBV19 and TRBJ1-1; D might be TRBD1 (5 bases). Trimming removed 1 base at V and 3 bases at J, with 9 bases between. Looked up from germline, CDR1 is LNHDA and CDR2 is SQIVND (reference sequence). The CDR3 loop spans 14 amino acids. CDR3: CASSIGDRYTEAFF. As DNA, the CDR3 is TGTGCCAGTAGTATAGGCGACAGATACACTGAAGCTTTCTTT.